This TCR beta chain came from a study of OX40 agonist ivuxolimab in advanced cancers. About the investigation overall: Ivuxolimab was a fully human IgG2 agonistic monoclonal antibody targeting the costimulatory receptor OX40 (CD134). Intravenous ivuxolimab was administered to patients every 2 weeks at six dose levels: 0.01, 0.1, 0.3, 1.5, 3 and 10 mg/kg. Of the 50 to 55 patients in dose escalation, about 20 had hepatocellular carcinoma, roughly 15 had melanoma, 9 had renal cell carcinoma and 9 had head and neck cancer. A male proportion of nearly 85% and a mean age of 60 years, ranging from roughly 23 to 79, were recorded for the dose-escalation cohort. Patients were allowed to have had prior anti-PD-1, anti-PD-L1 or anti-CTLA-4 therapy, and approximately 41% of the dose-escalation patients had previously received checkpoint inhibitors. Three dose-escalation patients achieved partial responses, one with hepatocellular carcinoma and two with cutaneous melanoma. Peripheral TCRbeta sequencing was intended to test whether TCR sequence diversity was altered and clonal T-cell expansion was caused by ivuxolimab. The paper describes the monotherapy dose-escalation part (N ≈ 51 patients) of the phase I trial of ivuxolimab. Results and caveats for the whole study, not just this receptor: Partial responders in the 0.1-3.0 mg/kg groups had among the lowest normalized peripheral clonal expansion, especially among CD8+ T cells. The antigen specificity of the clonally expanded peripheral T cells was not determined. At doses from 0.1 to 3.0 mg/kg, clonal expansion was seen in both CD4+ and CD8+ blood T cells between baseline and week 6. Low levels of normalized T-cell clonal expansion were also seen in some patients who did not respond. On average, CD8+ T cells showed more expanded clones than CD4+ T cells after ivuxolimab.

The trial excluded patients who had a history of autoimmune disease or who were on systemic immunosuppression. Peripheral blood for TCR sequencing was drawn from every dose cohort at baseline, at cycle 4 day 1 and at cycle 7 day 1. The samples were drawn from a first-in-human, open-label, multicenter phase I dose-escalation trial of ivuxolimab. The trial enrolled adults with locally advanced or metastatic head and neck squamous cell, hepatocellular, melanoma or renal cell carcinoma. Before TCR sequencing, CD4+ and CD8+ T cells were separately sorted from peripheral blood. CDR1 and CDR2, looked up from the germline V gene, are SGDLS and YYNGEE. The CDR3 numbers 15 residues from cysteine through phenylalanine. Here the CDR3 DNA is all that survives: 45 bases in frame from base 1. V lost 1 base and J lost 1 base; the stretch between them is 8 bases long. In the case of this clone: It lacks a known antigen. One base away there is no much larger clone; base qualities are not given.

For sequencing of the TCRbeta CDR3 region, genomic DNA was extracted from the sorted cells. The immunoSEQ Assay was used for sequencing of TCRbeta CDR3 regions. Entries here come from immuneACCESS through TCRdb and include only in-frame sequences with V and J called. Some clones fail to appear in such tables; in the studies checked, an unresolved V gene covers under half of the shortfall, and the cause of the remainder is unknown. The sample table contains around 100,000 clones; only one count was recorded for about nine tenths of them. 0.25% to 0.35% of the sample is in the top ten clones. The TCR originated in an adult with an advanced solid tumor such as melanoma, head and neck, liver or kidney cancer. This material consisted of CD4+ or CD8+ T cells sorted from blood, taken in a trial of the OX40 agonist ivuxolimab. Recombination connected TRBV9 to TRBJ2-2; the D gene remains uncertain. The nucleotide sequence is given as TGTGCCAGCAGCGTACAGATAGTGAACACCGGGGAGCTGTTTTTT. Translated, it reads CASSVQIVNTGELFF. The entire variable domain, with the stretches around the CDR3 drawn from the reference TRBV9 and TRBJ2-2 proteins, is DSGVTQTPKHLITATGQRVTLRCSPRSGDLSVYWYQQSLDQGLQFLIQYYNGEERAKGNILERFSAQQFPDLHSELNLSSLELGDSALYFCASSVQIVNTGELFFGEGSRLTVL.